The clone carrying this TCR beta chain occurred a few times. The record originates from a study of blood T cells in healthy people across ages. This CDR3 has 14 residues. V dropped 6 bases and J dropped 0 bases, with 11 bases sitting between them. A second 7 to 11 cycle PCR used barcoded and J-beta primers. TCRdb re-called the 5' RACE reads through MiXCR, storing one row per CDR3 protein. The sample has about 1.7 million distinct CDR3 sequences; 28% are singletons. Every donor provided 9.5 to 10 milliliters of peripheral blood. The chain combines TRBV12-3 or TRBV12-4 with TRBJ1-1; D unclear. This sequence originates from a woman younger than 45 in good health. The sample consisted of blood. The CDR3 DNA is TGTGCCAGCAGGGAGGGTCCGATGAACACTGAAGCTTTCTTT. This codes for CASREGPMNTEAFF.